A selection of T cell receptor beta chains follows, all from one sample in a study of CD8+ T cells in alopecia areata. Some clones are missing from TCRdb's copy, which holds only in-frame ones; the method was immunoSEQ multiplex PCR. The table includes about 120,000 clones, more than 30% detected once. Material for sequencing was CD4+ T cells sorted from blood. These receptor sequences come from a human donor with alopecia areata. Both conserved end residues are part of each CDR3. A D gene is named only where the DNA matches it firmly. A clone size is listed for some rows: how often the clone was seen (once, few, many), or a class if it is expanded.

abundance | j_gene | d_gene | v_gene | CDR3nt | CDR3aa
few | TRBJ2-1 | TRBD1 | TRBV29-1 | TGCAGCCGGGACAGGGAGTTTGGTGAGCAGTTCTTC | CSRDREFGEQFF
NA | TRBJ2-2 | TRBD1 | TRBV14 | TGTGCCAGCAGCCAAGATTCGACAGGGATGGGGACCGGGGAGCTGTTTTTT | CASSQDSTGMGTGELFF
NA | TRBJ1-1 | NA | TRBV29-1 | TGCAGCGTTATAACGAACACTGAAGCTTTCTTT | CSVITNTEAFF
NA | TRBJ2-7 | NA | TRBV5-1 | TGCGCCGGGGACACTCCCTACGAGCAGTACTTC | CAGDTPYEQYF
NA | TRBJ2-7 | TRBD1 | TRBV28 | TGTGCCAGCAGTTTAAGCCGCCACAGGGGCGCCTACGAGCAGTACTTC | CASSLSRHRGAYEQYF
NA | TRBJ1-1 | NA | TRBV29-1 | TGCAGCGTTGGTAGGGACACTGAAGCTTTCTTT | CSVGRDTEAFF
few | TRBJ1-6 | TRBD1 | TRBV4-2 | TGTGCCAGCAGCCTCGAACCCCTACAGGGGTTCCCCTATAATTCACCCCTCCACTTT | CASSLEPLQGFPYNSPLHF
NA | TRBJ1-6 | NA | TRBV2 | TGTGCCGGCAGAGGGACGGCCAATTCACCCCTCCACTTT | CAGRGTANSPLHF
NA | TRBJ2-3 | NA | TRBV4-3 | TGCGCCAGCAGCCAAGACACACCTCCAAGCACAGATACGCAGTATTTT | CASSQDTPPSTDTQYF
few | TRBJ2-5 | NA | TRBV5-1 | TGCGCCAGCAGCTTGTTCAGTGGGGAGACCCAGTACTTC | CASSLFSGETQYF
few | TRBJ2-3 | NA | TRBV28 | TGTGCCACCCAAGGGCTAGCTAGCACAGATACGCAGTATTTT | CATQGLASTDTQYF
NA | TRBJ2-2 | NA | TRBV29-1 | TGCAGCGTTGGATTAATCAGGGACACCGGGGAGCTGTTTTTT | CSVGLIRDTGELFF
few | TRBJ2-3 | TRBD2 | TRBV16 | TGTGCCAGCAGCCGGACTAGCGGGCCTCCCCAACGCACAGATACGCAGTATTTT | CASSRTSGPPQRTDTQYF
NA | TRBJ1-5 | NA | TRBV4-3 | TGCGCCAGCAGCCAAACGTTCGACAGCAATCAGCCCCAGCATTTT | CASSQTFDSNQPQHF
few | TRBJ2-7 | TRBD1 | TRBV29-1 | TGCAGCGTTGAAGGGGGACGGGACAGAAGGGCCGGCGAGCAGTACTTC | CSVEGGRDRRAGEQYF
NA | TRBJ2-5 | NA | TRBV5-1 | TGCGCCAGCAGCTCCGGACAGTTAGAGACCCAGTACTTC | CASSSGQLETQYF
few | TRBJ2-1 | NA | TRBV30 | TGTGCCTGGAGTCCTGAGAATAGGGGAGCCTCCAATGAGCAGTTCTTC | CAWSPENRGASNEQFF
few | TRBJ2-1 | NA | TRBV29-1 | TGCAGCGTTGTCGAGAGGGGGACCACTCCGGGTTACAATGAGCAGTTCTTC | CSVVERGTTPGYNEQFF
NA | TRBJ1-1 | NA | TRBV6-5 | TGTGCCAGCAGTTACGGGCTAGTGACTGAAGCTTTCTTT | CASSYGLVTEAFF
few | TRBJ2-3 | NA | TRBV28 | TGTGCCAGCAGTTTATCTCAGGTAGCGCAGTATTTT | CASSLSQVAQYF
NA | TRBJ2-6 | NA | TRBV25-1 | TGTGCCAGCAGTAGGGCTGGGCTACCCTCTGGGGCCAACGTCCTGACTTTC | CASSRAGLPSGANVLTF
NA | TRBJ1-5 | NA | TRBV4-1 | TGCGCCAGCAGCCGCGGACCGTATAGCAATCAGCCCCAGCATTTT | CASSRGPYSNQPQHF
NA | TRBJ2-1 | TRBD2 | TRBV7-2 | TGTGCCAGCAGTGGACTAGCGAGGTACAATGAGCAGTTCTTC | CASSGLARYNEQFF
many | TRBJ2-2 | TRBD1 | TRBV10-3 | TGTGCCATCAGTGAGGGACAGGGTTTCACCGGGGAGCTGTTTTTT | CAISEGQGFTGELFF
few | TRBJ1-1 | NA | TRBV7-8 | TGTGCCAGCAGCCGCTTGGGCGGGGGCCTTGAAGCTTTCTTT | CASSRLGGGLEAFF
few | TRBJ2-7 | TRBD1 | TRBV29-1 | TGCAGCGTTCGCCCAGGGGGCGGTTACGAGCAGTACTTC | CSVRPGGGYEQYF
NA | TRBJ1-2 | TRBD1 | TRBV30 | TGTGCCTGGAGGGGACAGCCGGTCGGTGGCTACACCTTC | CAWRGQPVGGYTF
NA | TRBJ2-5 | NA | TRBV7-2 | TGTGCCAGCAGCTTAGAGCGAGGGGAGACCCAGTACTTC | CASSLERGETQYF
NA | TRBJ2-7 | NA | TRBV7-3 | TGTGCCAGCAGCTTCGAGGGTGGCTACGAGCAGTACTTC | CASSFEGGYEQYF
few | TRBJ2-2 | TRBD1 | TRBV29-1 | TGCAGCCCGGAGACAGGGCGACTGTTTTTT | CSPETGRLFF
NA | TRBJ2-6 | NA | TRBV6-5 | TGTGCCACCCTACCGCCGGGCTCTGGGGCCAACGTCCTGACTTTC | CATLPPGSGANVLTF
NA | TRBJ2-1 | TRBD2 | TRBV11-2 | TGTGCCAGCAGCTCGCTAGCGGGGCTCTACAATGAGCAGTTCTTC | CASSSLAGLYNEQFF
few | TRBJ2-5 | NA | TRBV18 | TGTGCCAGCTCACTTCTAGCCGGGACACAGCAAGAGACCCAGTACTTC | CASSLLAGTQQETQYF
NA | TRBJ2-7 | NA | TRBV29-1 | TGCAGCGTTCCTCCTCGGGAGCAGTACTTC | CSVPPREQYF
once | TRBJ2-5 | TRBD1 | TRBV28 | TGTGCCAGCAGTTCCCCGGACAGGGCAGAGACCCAGTACTTC | CASSSPDRAETQYF
NA | TRBJ2-3 | TRBD1 | TRBV30 | TGTGCCTGGAAGGACAGGGTCACAGATACGCAGTATTTT | CAWKDRVTDTQYF
NA | TRBJ2-7 | TRBD2 | TRBV30 | TGTGCCTGGATCCTAGCGGGGGGATCCTACGAGCAGTACTTC | CAWILAGGSYEQYF
NA | TRBJ2-1 | NA | TRBV30 | TGTGCCTGGAGGGCCTCCTACAATGAGCAGTTCTTC | CAWRASYNEQFF
NA | TRBJ2-3 | NA | TRBV7-2 | TGTGCCAGCAGCCCCAGTGGGGGGATCACAGATACGCAGTATTTT | CASSPSGGITDTQYF
few | TRBJ2-7 | NA | TRBV5-1 | TGCGCCAGCAGCCCCCCAGGGGTCGACTACGAGCAGTACTTC | CASSPPGVDYEQYF